The source of this T cell receptor beta chain is a study of immune heterogeneity within non-small cell lung tumors. Background on the study: The tumors comprised several squamous cell carcinomas, under twelve non-squamous carcinomas and 1 not otherwise specified.

The germline V gene encodes CDR1 KGHSH and CDR2 LQKENI. The CDR3 has 15 amino acids. Trimming at V came to 4 bases and at J to 2 bases, leaving 6 bases not matched to a gene. It was with 32 V and 13 J primers that multiplex PCR amplified TCR beta CDR3. TCRdb reprocessed the multiplex PCR reads with MiXCR, giving one entry per CDR3 protein. The profile shows 2,500 to 3,500 distinct CDR3 sequences, roughly 40% of them singletons. This clonotype is medium-sized within its sample. Template material comprised bulk tumor genomic DNA at 600 ng per sample. Every primary tumor yielded several biopsies, spaced far apart, that were taken during surgery. Enrolled individuals presented with untreated, newly diagnosed non-small cell lung cancer and received curative surgery. All donors had received a new diagnosis of non-small cell lung cancer and were undergoing surgery with curative intent.

Sample: lung tumor tissue. The chain has TRBV18 and TRBJ1-2; the match to TRBD1 covers 8 bases. This TCR was recovered from a woman aged 50 to 65 with non-small cell lung cancer. This CDR3 is CASSLRQGSNYGYTF. The CDR3 nucleotides read TGTGCCAGCTCACTCCGACAGGGGTCAAACTATGGCTACACCTTC.